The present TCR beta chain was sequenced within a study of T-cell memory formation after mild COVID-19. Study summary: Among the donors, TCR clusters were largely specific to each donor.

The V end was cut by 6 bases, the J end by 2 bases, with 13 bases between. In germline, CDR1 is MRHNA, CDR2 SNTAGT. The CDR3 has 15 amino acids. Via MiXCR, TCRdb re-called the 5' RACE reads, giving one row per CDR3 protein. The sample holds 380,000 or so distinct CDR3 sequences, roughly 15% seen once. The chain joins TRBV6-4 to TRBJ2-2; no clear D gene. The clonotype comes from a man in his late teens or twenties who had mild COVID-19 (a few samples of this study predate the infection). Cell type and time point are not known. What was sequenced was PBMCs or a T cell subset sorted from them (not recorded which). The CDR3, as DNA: TGTGCCAGCAGCCACGAGATTGGAAACACCGGGGAGCTGTTTTTT. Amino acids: CASSHEIGNTGELFF.